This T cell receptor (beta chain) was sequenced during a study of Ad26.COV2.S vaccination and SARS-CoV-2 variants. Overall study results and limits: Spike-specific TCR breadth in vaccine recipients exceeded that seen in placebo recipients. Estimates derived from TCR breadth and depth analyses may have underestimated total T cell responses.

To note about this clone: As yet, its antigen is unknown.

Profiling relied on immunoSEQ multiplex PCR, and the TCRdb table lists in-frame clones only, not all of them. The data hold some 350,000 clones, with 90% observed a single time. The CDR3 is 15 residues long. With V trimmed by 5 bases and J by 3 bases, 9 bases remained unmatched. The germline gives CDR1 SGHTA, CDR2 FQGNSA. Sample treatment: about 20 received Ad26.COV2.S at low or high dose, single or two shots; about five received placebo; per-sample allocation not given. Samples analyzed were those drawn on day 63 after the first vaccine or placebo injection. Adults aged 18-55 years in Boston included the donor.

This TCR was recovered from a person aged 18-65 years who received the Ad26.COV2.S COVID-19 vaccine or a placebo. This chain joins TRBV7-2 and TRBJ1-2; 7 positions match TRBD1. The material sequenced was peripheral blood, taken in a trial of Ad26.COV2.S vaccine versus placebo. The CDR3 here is CASSRRTGEDYGYTF. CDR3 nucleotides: TGTGCCAGCAGCCGGAGGACAGGTGAAGACTATGGCTACACCTTC.